This TCR beta chain appears in the sequencing data of a study of shared clonotypes between healthy human individuals. The protocol was immunoSEQ multiplex PCR, while the TCRdb copy is restricted to in-frame clones and leaves out a portion. The sample yields some 2.4 million clones, 80% to 95% seen once. Investigators divided CD4+ cells into CD45RA+ naive and CD45RA-negative memory subsets. With V trimmed by 1 base and J by 2 bases, 8 bases remained unmatched. The CDR3 has 18 amino acids. Germline V gene lookup returns CDR1 SEHNR and CDR2 FQNEAQ (reference sequence). Study-level results: All-four-donor shared clonotypes had higher generation probabilities than non-shared clonotypes did.

Comment on this clone: Its specificity is unknown.

Sequenced input: naive CD4+ T cells from PBMCs. As to subset: CD45RA+ positively selected. The rearrangement uses TRBV7-9 and TRBJ1-5; TRBD1 matches 10 bases. The source of this sequence is a man in his late teens or twenties in good health. Some clones in this sample may be carry-over from other donors' samples. The CDR3 nucleotides are TGTGCCAGCAGCTTAGAGTACGTAGGGACAGGGGGCAATCAGCCCCAGCATTTT. It encodes CASSLEYVGTGGNQPQHF.